A selection of T cell receptor beta chains follows, all from one sample in a study of shared clonotypes between healthy human individuals. Libraries were prepared by immunoSEQ multiplex PCR; TCRdb keeps only in-frame clonotypes and omits some of them. Counted here are 2 million to 2.5 million clones, roughly 90% occurring once; the ten biggest clones make up 0.37%. The sequenced material came from naive CD4+ T cells from PBMCs. The receptors stem from a man younger than 30 in good health. Some clones in this sample may be carry-over from other donors' samples. The CDR3 runs from the conserved cysteine through the conserved F or W. The D gene is left open where the match is weak. Some rows have no size entry. The others give once, few or many, or a class for an expanded clone.

>TRBV7-8|TRBJ1-5|NA|NA
CASSYDSNQPQHF
TGTGCCAGCAGCTACGATAGCAATCAGCCCCAGCATTTT
>TRBV5-1|TRBJ2-2|NA|NA
CASSFDNTGELFF
TGCGCCAGCAGCTTCGATAACACCGGGGAGCTGTTTTTT
>TRBV2|TRBJ2-6|NA|NA
CASSIQGGGSGANVLTF
TGTGCCAGCAGTATACAGGGAGGAGGCTCTGGGGCCAACGTCCTGACTTTC
>TRBV7-3|TRBJ2-3|NA|NA
CASSPVGGPSTDTQYF
TGTGCCAGCAGCCCTGTTGGCGGACCTAGCACAGATACGCAGTATTTT
>TRBV6-5|TRBJ1-1|TRBD1|NA
CASSRGQAMNTEAFF
TGTGCCAGCAGTCGAGGACAGGCCATGAACACTGAAGCTTTCTTT
>TRBV10-3|TRBJ1-2|TRBD1|NA
CAISGQSGGWSYGYTF
TGTGCCATCAGTGGACAATCAGGGGGATGGAGCTATGGCTACACCTTC
>TRBV6-5|TRBJ2-2|NA|NA
CASSYSWGNTGELFF
TGTGCCAGCAGTTACTCATGGGGAAACACCGGGGAGCTGTTTTTT
>TRBV7-9|TRBJ1-2|NA|NA
CASSSPGTETYGYTF
TGTGCCAGCAGCTCCCCCGGGACGGAAACCTATGGCTACACCTTC
>TRBV9|TRBJ2-3|NA|NA
CASSTFSSTDTQYF
TGTGCCAGCAGCACCTTTAGTAGCACAGATACGCAGTATTTT
>TRBV7-9|TRBJ2-4|TRBD2|NA
CASSSPASGSSKNIQYF
TGTGCCAGCAGCTCCCCCGCTAGCGGGAGTTCCAAAAACATTCAGTACTTC
>TRBV5-1|TRBJ2-5|TRBD1|NA
CASSQGTVQETQYF
TGCGCCAGCAGCCAGGGGACAGTACAAGAGACCCAGTACTTC
>TRBV7-6|TRBJ2-1|NA|NA
CASSFRGSEQFF
TGTGCCAGCAGCTTCCGGGGGAGTGAGCAGTTCTTC
>TRBV7-9|TRBJ1-5|NA|NA
CASSLGTSNQPQHF
TGTGCCAGCAGCTTAGGGACTAGCAATCAGCCCCAGCATTTT
>TRBV5-1|TRBJ2-3|NA|NA
CASSLAPGGLGTDTQYF
TGCGCCAGCAGCTTGGCCCCCGGGGGCTTGGGCACAGATACGCAGTATTTT
>TRBV11-2|TRBJ2-5|NA|NA
CASSTGPNMGQETQYF
TGTGCCAGCAGCACCGGGCCCAACATGGGGCAAGAGACCCAGTACTTC
>TRBV29-1|TRBJ2-3|NA|few
CSARWGAWADTQYF
TGCAGCGCCCGTTGGGGGGCTTGGGCAGATACGCAGTATTTT
>TRBV5-1|TRBJ2-6|NA|NA
CASSLGAVTGANVLTF
TGCGCCAGCAGCTTGGGGGCAGTGACTGGGGCCAACGTCCTGACTTTC
>TRBV5-1|TRBJ2-7|TRBD2|NA
CASSFPTSGTSEQYF
TGCGCCAGCAGCTTCCCCACTAGCGGGACATCCGAGCAGTACTTC
>TRBV19|TRBJ2-7|NA|NA
CASSIRSSGSNYEQYF
TGTGCCAGTAGTATTAGGTCGTCAGGGTCAAACTACGAGCAGTACTTC
>TRBV7-2|TRBJ1-2|NA|NA
CASSSEEGTFGGYTF
TGTGCCAGCAGCTCTGAGGAGGGAACGTTTGGTGGCTACACCTTC
>TRBV15|TRBJ1-5|NA|few
CATSRANQPQHF
TGTGCCACCAGCAGAGCAAACCAGCCCCAGCATTTT
>TRBV29-1|TRBJ1-1|NA|NA
CSVERRAGEGFGMNTEAFF
TGCAGCGTTGAGAGAAGGGCAGGCGAGGGGTTCGGTATGAACACTGAAGCTTTCTTT
>TRBV2|TRBJ2-5|NA|NA
CASSQGETQYF
TGTGCCAGCAGTCAGGGTGAGACCCAGTACTTC
>TRBV5-1|TRBJ2-2|NA|once
CASSLGTQYRTGELFF
TGCGCCAGCAGCTTAGGGACCCAGTACCGCACCGGGGAGCTGTTTTTT